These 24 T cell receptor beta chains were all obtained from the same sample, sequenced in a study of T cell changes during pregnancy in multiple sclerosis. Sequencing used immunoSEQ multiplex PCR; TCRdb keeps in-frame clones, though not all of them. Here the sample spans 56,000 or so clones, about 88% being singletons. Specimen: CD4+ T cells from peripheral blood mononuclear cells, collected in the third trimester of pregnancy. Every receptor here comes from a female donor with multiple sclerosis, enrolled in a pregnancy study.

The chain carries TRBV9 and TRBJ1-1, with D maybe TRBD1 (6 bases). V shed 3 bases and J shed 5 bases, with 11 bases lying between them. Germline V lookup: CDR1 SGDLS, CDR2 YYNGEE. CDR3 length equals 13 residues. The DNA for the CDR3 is TGTGCCAGCAGCGCTCACAGGGAAACTGAAGCTTTCTTT. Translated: CASSAHRETEAFF. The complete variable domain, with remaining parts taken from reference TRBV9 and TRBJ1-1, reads DSGVTQTPKHLITATGQRVTLRCSPRSGDLSVYWYQQSLDQGLQFLIQYYNGEERAKGNILERFSAQQFPDLHSELNLSSLELGDSALYFCASSAHRETEAFFGQGTRLTVV.

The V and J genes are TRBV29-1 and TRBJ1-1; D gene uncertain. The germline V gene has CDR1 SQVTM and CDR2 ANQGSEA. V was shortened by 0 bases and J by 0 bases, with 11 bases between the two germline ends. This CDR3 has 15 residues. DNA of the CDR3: TGCAGCGTTGAAGATCTTACGAGGGTGAACACTGAAGCTTTCTTT. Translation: CSVEDLTRVNTEAFF.

The CDR3 region has the DNA TGTGCTAGTGGTTTGGTACAGTACCAAGAGACCCAGTACTTC. Protein sequence: CASGLVQYQETQYF. The V gene is TRBV12-5, the J gene TRBJ2-5; D remains ambiguous. V lost 0 bases to trimming and J lost 0 bases, with 5 bases between them. Germline V gives CDR1 LGHNT, CDR2 FRNRAP. The CDR3 contains 14 residues.

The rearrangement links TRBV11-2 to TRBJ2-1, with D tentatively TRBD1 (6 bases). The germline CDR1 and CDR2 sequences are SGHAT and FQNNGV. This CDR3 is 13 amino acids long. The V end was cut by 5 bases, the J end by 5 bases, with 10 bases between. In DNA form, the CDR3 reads TGTGCCAGCAGCGTAGGACAGCACAATGAGCAGTTCTTC. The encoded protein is CASSVGQHNEQFF.

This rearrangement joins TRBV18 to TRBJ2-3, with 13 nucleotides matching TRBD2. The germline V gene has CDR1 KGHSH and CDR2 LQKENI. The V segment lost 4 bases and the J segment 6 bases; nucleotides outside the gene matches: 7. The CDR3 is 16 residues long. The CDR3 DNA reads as TGTGCCAGCTCACTTCGGACTAGCGGGGGCCGGGATACGCAGTATTTT. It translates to CASSLRTSGGRDTQYF.

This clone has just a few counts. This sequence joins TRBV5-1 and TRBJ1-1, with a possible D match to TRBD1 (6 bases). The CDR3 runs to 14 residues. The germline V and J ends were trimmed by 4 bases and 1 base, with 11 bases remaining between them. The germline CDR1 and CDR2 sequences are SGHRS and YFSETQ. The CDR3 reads CASSIKTGNTEAFF. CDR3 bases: TGCGCCAGCAGCATTAAGACAGGGAACACTGAAGCTTTCTTT.

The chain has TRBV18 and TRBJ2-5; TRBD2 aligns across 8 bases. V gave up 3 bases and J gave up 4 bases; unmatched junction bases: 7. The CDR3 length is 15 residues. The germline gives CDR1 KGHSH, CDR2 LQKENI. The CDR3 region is CASSPQTGGVETQYF. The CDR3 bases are TGTGCCAGCTCACCCCAGACGGGGGGGGTAGAGACCCAGTACTTC.

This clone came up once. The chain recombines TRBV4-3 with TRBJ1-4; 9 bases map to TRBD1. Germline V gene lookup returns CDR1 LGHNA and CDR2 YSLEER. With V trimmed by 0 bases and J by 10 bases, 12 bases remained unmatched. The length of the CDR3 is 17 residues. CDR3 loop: CASSQEGAGTGPLKLFF. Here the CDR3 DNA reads TGCGCCAGCAGCCAAGAGGGGGCCGGGACAGGGCCCCTAAAACTGTTTTTT.

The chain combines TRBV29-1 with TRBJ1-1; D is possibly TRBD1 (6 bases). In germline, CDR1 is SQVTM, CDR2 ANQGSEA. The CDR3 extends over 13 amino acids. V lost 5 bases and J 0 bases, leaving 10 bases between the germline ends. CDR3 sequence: CSVTTGLNTEAFF. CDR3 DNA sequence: TGCAGCGTTACGACAGGACTGAACACTGAAGCTTTCTTT.

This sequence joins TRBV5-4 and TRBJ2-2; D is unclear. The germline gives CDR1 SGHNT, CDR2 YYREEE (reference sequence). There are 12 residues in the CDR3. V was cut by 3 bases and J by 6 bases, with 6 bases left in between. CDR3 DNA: TGTGCCAGCAGCTCCGAGCCCGGGGAGCTGTTTTTT. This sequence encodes CASSSEPGELFF.

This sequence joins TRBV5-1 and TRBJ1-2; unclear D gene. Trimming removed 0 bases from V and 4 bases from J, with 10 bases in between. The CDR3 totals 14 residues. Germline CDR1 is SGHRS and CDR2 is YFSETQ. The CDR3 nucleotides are TGCGCCAGCAGCTTGGAGCCGAGCGGCTATGGCTACACCTTC. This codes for CASSLEPSGYGYTF.

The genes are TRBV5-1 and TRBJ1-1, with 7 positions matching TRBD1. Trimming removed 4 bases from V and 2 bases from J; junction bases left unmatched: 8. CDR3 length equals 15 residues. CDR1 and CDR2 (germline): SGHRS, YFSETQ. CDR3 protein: CASSEGPGGNTEAFF. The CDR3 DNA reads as TGCGCCAGCAGCGAGGGCCCAGGGGGAAACACTGAAGCTTTCTTT.

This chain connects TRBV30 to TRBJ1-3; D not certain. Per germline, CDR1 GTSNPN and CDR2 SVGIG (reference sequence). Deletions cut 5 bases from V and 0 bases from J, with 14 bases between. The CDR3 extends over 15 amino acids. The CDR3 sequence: CAWAPGSVSGNTIYF. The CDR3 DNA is TGTGCCTGGGCCCCCGGTAGCGTCTCTGGAAACACCATATATTTT.

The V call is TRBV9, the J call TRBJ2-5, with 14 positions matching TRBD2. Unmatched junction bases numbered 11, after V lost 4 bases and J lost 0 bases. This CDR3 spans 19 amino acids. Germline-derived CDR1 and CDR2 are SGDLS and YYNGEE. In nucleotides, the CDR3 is TGTGCCAGCAGCTTCAGGACTAGCGGGGGGCCATTCTACCAAGAGACCCAGTACTTC. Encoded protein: CASSFRTSGGPFYQETQYF.

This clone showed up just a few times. The CDR3 here is CASSLSRGLSTEAFF. In DNA, the CDR3 is TGTGCCAGCAGTTTATCAAGGGGGCTATCCACTGAAGCTTTCTTT. The chain is built from TRBV27 and TRBJ1-1; 7 bases match TRBD1. V lost 0 bases, J lost 4 bases, and 5 bases stayed unmatched. Germline V gene sequence: CDR1 MNHEY, CDR2 SMNVEV (reference sequence). The CDR3 contains 15 residues.

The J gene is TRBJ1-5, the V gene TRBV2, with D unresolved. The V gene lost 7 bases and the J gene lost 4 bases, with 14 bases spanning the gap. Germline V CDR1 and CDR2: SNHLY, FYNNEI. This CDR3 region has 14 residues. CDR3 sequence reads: CASTPGTGNQPQHF. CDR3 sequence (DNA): TGTGCCAGCACCCCGGGAACTGGGAATCAGCCCCAGCATTTT.

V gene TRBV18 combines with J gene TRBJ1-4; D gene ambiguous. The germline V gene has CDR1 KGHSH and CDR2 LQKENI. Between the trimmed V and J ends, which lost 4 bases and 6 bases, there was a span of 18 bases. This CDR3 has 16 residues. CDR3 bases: TGTGCCAGCTCACTAAATATAAGGAGTAACGATGAAAAACTGTTTTTT. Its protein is CASSLNIRSNDEKLFF. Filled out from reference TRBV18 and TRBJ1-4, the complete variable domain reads NAGVMQNPRHLVRRRGQEARLRCSPMKGHSHVYWYRQLPEEGLKFMVYLQKENIIDESGMPKERFSAEFPKEGPSILRIQQVVRGDSAAYFCASSLNIRSNDEKLFFGSGTQLSVL.

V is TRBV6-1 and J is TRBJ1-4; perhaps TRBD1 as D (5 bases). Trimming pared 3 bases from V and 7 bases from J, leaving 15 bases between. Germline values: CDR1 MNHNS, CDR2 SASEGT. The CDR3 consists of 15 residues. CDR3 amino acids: CASSDRGGVSEKLFF. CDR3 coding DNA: TGTGCCAGCAGTGATCGTGGGGGGGTGAGTGAAAAACTGTTTTTT.

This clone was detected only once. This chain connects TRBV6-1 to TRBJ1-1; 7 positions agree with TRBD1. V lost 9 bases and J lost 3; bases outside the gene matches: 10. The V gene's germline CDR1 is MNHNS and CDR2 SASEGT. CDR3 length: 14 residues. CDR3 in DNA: TGTGCCAGTTACCGACAGGGCATGGACACTGAAGCTTTCTTT. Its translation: CASYRQGMDTEAFF.

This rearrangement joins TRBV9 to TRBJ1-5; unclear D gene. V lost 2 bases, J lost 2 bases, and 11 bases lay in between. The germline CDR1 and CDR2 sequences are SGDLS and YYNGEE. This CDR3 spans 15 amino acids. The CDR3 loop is CASSVGNEGNQPQHF. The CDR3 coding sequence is TGTGCCAGCAGCGTTGGCAATGAGGGCAATCAGCCCCAGCATTTT. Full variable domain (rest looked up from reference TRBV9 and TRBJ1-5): DSGVTQTPKHLITATGQRVTLRCSPRSGDLSVYWYQQSLDQGLQFLIQYYNGEERAKGNILERFSAQQFPDLHSELNLSSLELGDSALYFCASSVGNEGNQPQHFGDGTRLSIL.

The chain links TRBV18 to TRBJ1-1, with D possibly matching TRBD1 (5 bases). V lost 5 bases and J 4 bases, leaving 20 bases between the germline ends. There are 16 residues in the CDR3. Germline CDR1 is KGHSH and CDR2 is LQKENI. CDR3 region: CASSSWAMGGSTEAFF. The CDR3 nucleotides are TGTGCCAGCTCATCCTGGGCCATGGGGGGTAGCACTGAAGCTTTCTTT.

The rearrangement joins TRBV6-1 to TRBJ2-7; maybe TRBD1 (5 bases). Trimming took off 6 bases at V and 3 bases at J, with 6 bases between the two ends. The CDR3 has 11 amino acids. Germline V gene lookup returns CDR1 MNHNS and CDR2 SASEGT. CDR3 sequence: CASRGLYEQYF. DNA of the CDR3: TGTGCCAGCAGGGGGCTCTACGAGCAGTACTTC.

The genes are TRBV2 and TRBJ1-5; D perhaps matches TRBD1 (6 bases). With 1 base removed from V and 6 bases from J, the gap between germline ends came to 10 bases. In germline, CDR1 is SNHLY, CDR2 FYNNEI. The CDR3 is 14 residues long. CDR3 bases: TGTGCCAGCAGTGAAGGACAGGAAGCTCAGCCCCAGCATTTT. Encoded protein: CASSEGQEAQPQHF.

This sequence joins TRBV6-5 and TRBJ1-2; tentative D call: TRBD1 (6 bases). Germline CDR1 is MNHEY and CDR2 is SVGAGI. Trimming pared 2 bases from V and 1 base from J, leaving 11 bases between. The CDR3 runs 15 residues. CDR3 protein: CASSYRGTLNYGYTF. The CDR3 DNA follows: TGTGCCAGCAGTTACCGTGGGACACTTAACTATGGCTACACCTTC.